The 4 T cell receptor beta chains in this list originate from one sample, sequenced in a study of cytomegalovirus exposure and HLA in healthy donors. The PCR was carried out with 60 Vbeta primers and 13 Jbeta primers. The table came from immunoSEQ multiplex PCR; TCRdb's copy has only in-frame clones and leaves some out. The sample yields more than 95,000 clones, 60% to 80% seen once. Specimen: PBMCs. All receptors come from a man in his sixties in good health and CMV-seropositive.

The chain recombines TRBV28 with TRBJ1-2, with D hard to call. The germline gives CDR1 MDHEN, CDR2 SYDVKM. CDR3 length: 12 amino acids. Trimming removed 3 bases at V and 8 bases at J, with 10 bases between. In DNA, the CDR3 is TGTGCCAGCAGTTTTTTCGGGGAAGGCTACACCTTC. This sequence encodes CASSFFGEGYTF.

About this clone itself: One junction end does not reproduce the germline sequence, and a read error may be involved. This chain links TRBV7-9 with TRBJ2-7; 10 bases align to TRBD1. The length of the CDR3 is 15 residues. Germline V gene sequence: CDR1 SEHNR, CDR2 FQNEAQ (reference sequence). The CDR3 DNA follows: TGTTCCAGCAGCCCCGGGACAGGGGCGGCCTACGAGCAGTACTTC. Amino acids: CSSSPGTGAAYEQYF.

This chain links TRBV7-9 with TRBJ1-1; possibly TRBD1 for D (5 bases). Between the trimmed V and J ends, which lost 1 base and 5 bases, there was a span of 14 bases. CDR1 and CDR2 (germline): SEHNR, FQNEAQ (reference sequence). The CDR3 length is 15 residues. The CDR3 nucleotides are TGTGCCAGCAGCTTAGGAGGTGGGGGGGAGACTGAAGCTTTCTTT. It yields the protein CASSLGGGGETEAFF.

The chain is built from TRBV7-6 and TRBJ2-2; 12 bases are a match to TRBD2. V trimming: 2 bases; J trimming: 0 bases; junction bases outside the gene matches: 4. The germline gives CDR1 SGHVS, CDR2 FNYEAQ. The CDR3 spans 18 residues. The CDR3 sequence is CASSLITSGGSNTGELFF. The CDR3, as DNA: TGTGCCAGCAGCTTAATAACTAGCGGGGGGTCGAACACCGGGGAGCTGTTTTTT.